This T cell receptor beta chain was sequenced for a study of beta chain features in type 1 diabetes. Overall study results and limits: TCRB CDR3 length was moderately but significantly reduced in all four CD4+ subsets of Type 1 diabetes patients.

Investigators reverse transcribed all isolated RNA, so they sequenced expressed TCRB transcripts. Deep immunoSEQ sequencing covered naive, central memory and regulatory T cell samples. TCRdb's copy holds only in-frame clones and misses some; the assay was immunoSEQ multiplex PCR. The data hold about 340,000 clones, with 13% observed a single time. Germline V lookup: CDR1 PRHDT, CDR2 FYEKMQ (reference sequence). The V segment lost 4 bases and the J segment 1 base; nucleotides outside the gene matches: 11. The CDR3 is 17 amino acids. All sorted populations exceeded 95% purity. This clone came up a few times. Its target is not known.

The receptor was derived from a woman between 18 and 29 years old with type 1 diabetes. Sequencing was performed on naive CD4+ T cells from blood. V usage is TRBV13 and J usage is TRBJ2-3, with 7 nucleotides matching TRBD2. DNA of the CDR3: TGTGCCAGCAGCTGGTATTGGGGGGGTGGAGGCACAGATACGCAGTATTTT. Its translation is CASSWYWGGGGTDTQYF. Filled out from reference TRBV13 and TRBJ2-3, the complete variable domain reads AAGVIQSPRHLIKEKRETATLKCYPIPRHDTVYWYQQGPGQDPQFLISFYEKMQSDKGSIPDRFSAQQFSDYHSELNMSSLELGDSALYFCASSWYWGGGGTDTQYFGPGTRLTVL.